The subject of this entry is one TCR beta chain. This clonotype was seen a handful of times. The specificity of this receptor is unknown. One base away there is no much larger clone; base qualities are not given. The data belong to a study of T-cell memory formation after mild COVID-19 (dated by TCRdb to the early 2020s). About the investigation overall: Most TCR sequence clusters were specific to one of the two donors. T-cell clones expanding and contracting after mild COVID-19 in a couple of donors were tracked by longitudinal TCRalpha and TCRbeta repertoire sequencing. Two young, previously healthy adult volunteers, one female and one male, were included in the cohort. What the work shows at the level of the full study, not this receptor alone: From day 15 to 85, contracting clones showed balanced CD4/CD8 phenotypes, whereas a second wave of clones that expanded from day 15 to 37 leaned towards CD4+. Some responding clones were found in pre-infection memory, which suggests that pre-existing cross-reactive memory T cells took part in the SARS-CoV-2 response. The second-wave clones that peaked on day 37 were not confirmed to be SARS-CoV-2 specific. The study covered only a couple of mild cases, and larger cohorts including severe cases with pre-infection samples were considered necessary. Contracting CD4+ clones turned up mainly in the CM and EM memory subsets, whereas EMRA was where CD8+ clones were enriched.

Sequencing was performed on an Illumina NovaSeq 6000. TCRalpha and TCRbeta cDNA libraries were constructed by 5'RACE with constant-segment primers, with sample barcodes and unique molecular identifiers being introduced. Trizol reagent was used to extract RNA from every sample. The libraries were amplified in two PCR steps, and the second step added a second sample barcode and Illumina TruSeq adapters. The libraries were sequenced on an Illumina NovaSeq using 2 x 150 bp paired-end reads. Per the original workflow: Reads were demultiplexed and collapsed into UMI-guided consensus sequences with migec v1.2.7. Using mixcr v2.1.11, the UMI consensuses were aligned to TRA and TRB V and J templates and assembled into clonotypes. Expanded or contracted clonotypes were those called significant by both edgeR and NoisET, with noise models trained on biological replicates. For edgeR calls, the thresholds were a false discovery rate-adjusted p below 0.01 and a log2 fold-change of 1. As an exploratory analysis of dynamics, PCA with hierarchical clustering was applied to max-normalized trajectories of the 1000 most abundant clonotypes. Each responding clone was given a CD4 or CD8 phenotype based on the CD4+ and CD8+ repertoires, which had been sequenced separately. TCRdb reworked the public reads: Q25 trimming with fastp, MiXCR clone assembly, productive beta chains retained. Rows with one shared CDR3 protein collapse into an entry with the most common genes and DNA. Clone size and V and J calls follow TCRdb, not the original study. The sample yields 450,000 or so distinct CDR3 sequences; 20% were counted once. Of the sample, about 8.8% is held by the ten largest clones.

Sequences LNHNV (CDR1) and YYDKDF (CDR2) are obtained from the germline V gene (reference sequence). CDR3 length: 14 amino acids, cysteine to phenylalanine. Only CDR3 DNA is held: 42 bases, read in frame from base 1. The V and J ends are trimmed by 5 bases and 3 bases, leaving 10 bases between them. Ficoll-Paque density gradient centrifugation was used to isolate PBMCs. This sequence was found in an adult woman who had mild COVID-19 (a few samples of this study predate the infection). The sample titles of this study are shuffled in the database, so cell type and time point are left out; the donor was told from shared clones. The rearranged chain carries TRBV15 and TRBJ1-4; no D gene can be assigned with confidence. The sequencing sample was made of PBMCs or a T cell subset sorted from them (not recorded which). The nucleotide sequence is given as TGTGCCACCAGCCGGGAGGCCGCTAATGAAAAACTGTTTTTT. Its translation is CATSREAANEKLFF. When the CDR3 is completed using the reference TRBV15 and TRBJ1-4 genes on either side, the full variable domain is DAMVIQNPRYQVTQFGKPVTLSCSQTLNHNVMYWYQQKSSQAPKLLFHYYDKDFNNEADTPDNFQSRRPNTSFCFLDIRSPGLGDTAMYLCATSREAANEKLFFGSGTQLSVL.